This T cell receptor beta chain appears in the sequencing data of a study of T cells in localized non-small cell lung cancer. Study-wide results and limits: Uninvolved adjacent lung showed peak T cell clonality, exceeding tumor.

TCRdb's table, derived via immunoSEQ multiplex PCR, lists solely in-frame clones and lacks some. The sample yields 27,000 or so clones, 75% to 85% seen once. Germline V CDR1 and CDR2: SGHTA, FQGTGA. V lost 5 bases to trimming and J lost 7 bases; unmatched junction nucleotides: 17. This CDR3 region has 17 residues. Turning to this clone: Its antigen is unknown.

Sequencing used peripheral blood, obtained before any cancer treatment. This chain joins TRBV7-3 and TRBJ1-5, with 7 bases aligning to TRBD1. This TCR derives from a woman between 40 and 69 years old with stage I lung adenocarcinoma. CDR3 sequence: CASSPHMGQLFRQPQHF. CDR3 in DNA: TGTGCCAGCAGCCCACACATGGGACAGCTGTTCCGGCAGCCCCAGCATTTT.